The 15 T cell receptor beta chains listed next were all sequenced from one sample in a study of cytomegalovirus exposure and HLA in healthy donors. Generated by immunoSEQ multiplex PCR, the TCRdb table keeps only in-frame clones and is missing some. This table has tens of thousands of clones, almost 97% appearing once. Material: PBMCs. Source of these receptors: a woman younger than 30 in good health and CMV-seronegative.

The chain combines TRBV19 with TRBJ2-4; 9 nucleotides agree with TRBD1. Germline CDR1 LNHDA, CDR2 SQIVND (reference sequence). The CDR3 loop spans 14 amino acids. Trimming at V came to 4 bases and at J to 15 bases, leaving 13 bases not matched to a gene. The DNA for the CDR3 is TGTGCCAGTAGTACCCCCCCCGACAGGGGGGTTCGGTACTTC. Residues: CASSTPPDRGVRYF.

V and J are TRBV4-1 and TRBJ2-1; TRBD2 matches at 11 bases. Germline V gene sequence: CDR1 MGHRA, CDR2 YSYEKL. The CDR3 is 20 amino acids. V trimming: 0 bases; J trimming: 8 bases; junction bases outside the gene matches: 18. For the CDR3, the DNA is TGCGCCAGCAGCCAAGATCCGCGGGCTAGCGGGGGGTGGGACTGGGATGAGCAGTTCTTC. It encodes CASSQDPRASGGWDWDEQFF.

V and J are TRBV4-3 and TRBJ2-1, with TRBD2 matching 7 bases. The CDR3 sequence is 16 residues long. Germline V gene sequence: CDR1 LGHNA, CDR2 YSLEER. V gave up 0 bases and J gave up 3 bases; unmatched junction bases: 5. The CDR3 here is CASSQDVGGGYNEQFF. In nucleotides, the CDR3 is TGCGCCAGCAGCCAAGATGTGGGGGGGGGCTACAATGAGCAGTTCTTC.

The gene calls are TRBV6-5 and TRBJ2-1; D gene uncertain. Germline V CDR1 and CDR2: MNHEY, SVGAGI. V lost 2 bases to trimming and J lost 9 bases, with 14 bases between them. This CDR3 spans 14 amino acids. This chain's CDR3 is CASSYLTDGGEQFF. The CDR3 DNA follows: TGTGCCAGCAGTTACCTTACCGACGGCGGTGAGCAGTTCTTC.

The chain links TRBV27 to TRBJ2-7; 7 bases line up with TRBD2. Germline trimming cut 5 bases from V and 7 bases from J; bases unmatched to any gene: 17. CDR1 is MNHEY and CDR2 is SMNVEV in the germline V gene (reference sequence). There are 16 residues in the CDR3. CDR3 residues: CASSPAGAPPGGEQYF. As DNA, the CDR3 is TGTGCCAGCAGTCCCGCGGGAGCACCCCCCGGGGGGGAGCAGTACTTC.

The chain has TRBV4-2 and TRBJ2-7, with D possibly matching TRBD1 (5 bases). V was clipped by 3 bases and J by 2 bases, with 11 bases between them. Per the germline V gene, CDR1 is LGHNA and CDR2 is YNFKEQ. The CDR3 loop spans 14 amino acids. The CDR3 region is CASSHPDRTYEQYF. For the CDR3, the DNA is TGTGCCAGCAGCCACCCCGACAGAACCTACGAGCAGTACTTC.

This clone was detected only once. The gene calls are TRBV5-5 and TRBJ2-1; TRBD1 matches 9 bases. J lost 2 bases, V lost 0 bases, and 0 bases had no gene match. Germline-derived CDR1 and CDR2 are SGHKS and YYEKEE (reference sequence). The CDR3 is made up of 15 amino acids. The CDR3 region has the DNA TGTGCCAGCAGCTTGGGGGACAGGGCCTACAATGAGCAGTTCTTC. Amino acid sequence: CASSLGDRAYNEQFF. Drawing the rest from reference TRBV5-5 and TRBJ2-1, the complete variable domain is DAGVTQSPTHLIKTRGQQVTLRCSPISGHKSVSWYQQVLGQGPQFIFQYYEKEERGRGNFPDRFSARQFPNYSSELNVNALLLGDSALYLCASSLGDRAYNEQFFGPGTRLTVL.

This chain uses TRBV28 with TRBJ1-4; TRBD1 matches at 10 bases. The germline V gene encodes CDR1 MDHEN and CDR2 SYDVKM. V shed 3 bases and J 0 bases; nucleotides not matched to a gene: 4. This CDR3 spans 17 amino acids. The CDR3 loop reads CASSFGTGDATNEKLFF. CDR3 sequence (DNA): TGTGCCAGCAGTTTTGGGACAGGGGACGCAACTAATGAAAAACTGTTTTTT.

The V and J genes are TRBV7-9 and TRBJ1-1; D is perhaps TRBD1 (6 bases). Trimming stripped 3 bases from V and 4 bases from J, with 21 bases between. The CDR3 sequence is 17 residues long. Looked up from germline, CDR1 is SEHNR and CDR2 is FQNEAQ (reference sequence). CDR3 sequence reads: CASSFAGGRAGVTEAFF. For the CDR3, the DNA is TGTGCCAGCAGCTTCGCCGGGGGCAGGGCGGGAGTCACTGAAGCTTTCTTT.

The chain links TRBV25-1 to TRBJ2-1; 10 bases agree with TRBD1. Germline CDR1 is MGHDK and CDR2 is SYGVNS. This CDR3 is built from 16 residues. Germline trimming cut 2 bases from V and 5 bases from J; bases unmatched to any gene: 6. This CDR3 is CASSERGQGVHNEQFF. The CDR3 DNA follows: TGTGCCAGCAGTGAACGCGGACAGGGGGTCCACAATGAGCAGTTCTTC.

The chain is built from TRBV10-3 and TRBJ2-7, with TRBD2 as a possible D gene (6 bases). V was clipped by 6 bases and J by 6 bases, with 18 bases between them. The CDR3 runs 14 residues. The germline V gene has CDR1 ENHRY and CDR2 SYGVKD. The CDR3 DNA follows: TGTGCCATCAGACCGGGACTCCCTCGAGGCGAGCAGTACTTC. Its protein is CAIRPGLPRGEQYF.

The rearrangement links TRBV9 to TRBJ2-1; 7 bases are shared with TRBD1. V gave up 4 bases and J gave up 1 base; unmatched junction bases: 5. Per germline, CDR1 SGDLS and CDR2 YYNGEE. This CDR3 is 15 amino acids long. CDR3 protein: CASSSQGVSYNEQFF. In DNA, the CDR3 is TGTGCCAGCAGCAGCCAGGGGGTGTCCTACAATGAGCAGTTCTTC. Drawing the rest from reference TRBV9 and TRBJ2-1, the complete variable domain is DSGVTQTPKHLITATGQRVTLRCSPRSGDLSVYWYQQSLDQGLQFLIQYYNGEERAKGNILERFSAQQFPDLHSELNLSSLELGDSALYFCASSSQGVSYNEQFFGPGTRLTVL.

This clone is a singleton in its sample. V usage is TRBV7-8 and J usage is TRBJ2-5, with a possible D match to TRBD2 (6 bases). The CDR3 is 16 residues long. V was trimmed by 8 bases and J by 3 bases, leaving 22 bases between them. Germline values: CDR1 SGHVS, CDR2 FQNEAQ. This CDR3 is CASQRGARLGEETQYF. CDR3 nucleotide sequence: TGTGCCAGCCAAAGAGGAGCGCGACTAGGGGAAGAGACCCAGTACTTC.

J is TRBJ2-3 and V is TRBV28, with D possibly matching TRBD1 (6 bases). Between the trimmed V and J ends, which lost 5 bases and 4 bases, there was a span of 25 bases. Looked up from germline, CDR1 is MDHEN and CDR2 is SYDVKM. The CDR3 extends over 18 amino acids. Written as DNA, the CDR3 is TGTGCCAGCAGTCCGCGGAGCTACGACAGGCCGTGGGCAGATACGCAGTATTTT. Amino acid sequence: CASSPRSYDRPWADTQYF.

The chain joins TRBV27 to TRBJ2-3, with TRBD1 as a possible D gene (6 bases). CDR1 and CDR2 from the germline V gene are MNHEY and SMNVEV (reference sequence). The CDR3 is 16 amino acids. V was trimmed by 6 bases and J by 2 bases, leaving 18 bases between them. Here the CDR3 reads CASRTQGHSLTDTQYF. As DNA, the CDR3 is TGTGCCAGCAGGACCCAGGGACATTCCCTCACAGATACGCAGTATTTT.